The 23 T cell receptor beta chains reported below all come from one sample, sequenced in a study of blood T cells in healthy people across ages. It was with a sample-barcoded 5' primer and a J-beta primer mix that a second PCR of about 6 to 11 cycles was run. From the 5' RACE reads, TCRdb called clonotypes with MiXCR, one entry per CDR3 protein. The profile shows about 640,000 distinct CDR3 sequences, 40% to 45% of them singletons. The sequencing input was blood. The receptors here all came from a man at least 80 years old in good health.

In its sample, this clonotype was seen many times. The gene calls are TRBV5-1 and TRBJ2-5; D might be TRBD1 (5 bases). Germline V gene data show CDR1 as SGHRS and CDR2 as YFSETQ. The V end was cut by 0 bases, the J end by 4 bases, with 16 bases between. The CDR3 length is 16 residues. In DNA form, the CDR3 reads TGCGCCAGCAGCTTGGCCACCCAGGGTCGGGCAGAGACCCAGTACTTC. Protein: CASSLATQGRAETQYF.

The chain employs TRBV6-2 or TRBV6-3 and TRBJ2-2; maybe TRBD1 (6 bases). Per the germline V gene, CDR1 is MNHEY and CDR2 is SVGEGT. The CDR3 length is 14 residues. V was clipped by 6 bases and J by 8 bases, with 16 bases between them. CDR3 protein: CASRQQGFGGELFF. The CDR3 DNA reads as TGTGCCAGCAGGCAACAGGGTTTCGGTGGGGAGCTGTTTTTT.

The chain joins TRBV11-2 to TRBJ1-4, with TRBD1 matching 9 bases. V shed 5 bases, J shed 0 bases, and the junction held 4 bases outside the gene matches. There are 16 residues in the CDR3. CDR1 is SGHAT and CDR2 is FQNNGV in the germline V gene. DNA of the CDR3: TGTGCCAGCAGCCGGGGGACAGGGCCAACTAATGAAAAACTGTTTTTT. This translates into CASSRGTGPTNEKLFF.

This clonotype was seen a few times. This chain uses TRBV14 with TRBJ2-3; D is undetermined. From germline, CDR1 is SGHDN and CDR2 FVKESK. The CDR3 spans 12 residues. V was cut by 2 bases and J by 7 bases, with 7 bases left in between. The CDR3 reads CASSQWENTQYF. The CDR3 DNA follows: TGTGCCAGCAGCCAATGGGAAAATACGCAGTATTTT.

This clonotype has only a few counts. The chain recombines TRBV18 with TRBJ1-1, with D maybe TRBD1 (5 bases). V was clipped by 3 bases and J by 10 bases, with 15 bases between them. Germline V lookup: CDR1 KGHSH, CDR2 LQKENI. The CDR3 totals 13 residues. The CDR3 nucleotides read TGTGCCAGCTCACCGTCGACGGGGGTCGCAGCTTTCTTT. This encodes CASSPSTGVAAFF. The full variable domain, its missing parts supplied by reference TRBV18 and TRBJ1-1, is NAGVMQNPRHLVRRRGQEARLRCSPMKGHSHVYWYRQLPEEGLKFMVYLQKENIIDESGMPKERFSAEFPKEGPSILRIQQVVRGDSAAYFCASSPSTGVAAFFGQGTRLTVV.

To note about this clonotype: This may arise from a read error, as a much more abundant clone is one base away. The gene calls are TRBV11-2 and TRBJ2-1, with 9 positions matching TRBD1. Trimming cost V 4 bases and J 13 bases; bases outside gene matches: 8. The CDR3 is 13 residues long. The germline CDR1 and CDR2 sequences are SGHAT and FQNNGV. The CDR3 spells CASSSDRGETQFF. CDR3 sequence (DNA): TGTGCCAGCAGCTCAGACAGGGGGGAGACCCAGTTCTTC.

The CDR3 nucleotides are TGTGCCAGCGCACCTCGAGGGGGCAATCAGCCCCAGCATTTT. This translates into CASAPRGGNQPQHF. This chain uses TRBV3-1 with TRBJ1-5; a weak D match, TRBD1 (5 bases). This CDR3 has 14 amino acids. V was clipped by 8 bases and J by 2 bases, with 13 bases between them. CDR1 and CDR2 (germline): LGHDT, YNNKEL (reference sequence).

V gene TRBV15 combines with J gene TRBJ2-7; maybe TRBD2 (6 bases). V was clipped by 3 bases and J by 1 base, with 10 bases between them. The length of the CDR3 is 14 residues. The germline gives CDR1 LNHNV, CDR2 YYDKDF (reference sequence). The CDR3 sequence: CATSREGKSYEQYF. The CDR3 nucleotides read TGTGCCACCAGCAGGGAGGGGAAGTCCTACGAGCAGTACTTC.

The chain employs TRBV6-5 and TRBJ2-7; 12 bases are a match to TRBD1. J gave up 6 bases and V 5 bases, and 8 bases lay outside the gene matches. The germline CDR1 and CDR2 sequences are MNHEY and SVGAGI. This CDR3 contains 15 residues. The DNA of the CDR3 is TGTGCCAGCAGTAACGCGGGACAGGGGGCTTCCGAGCAGTACTTC. Protein product: CASSNAGQGASEQYF.

This clonotype was counted only a few times. This rearrangement joins TRBV20-1 to TRBJ2-5; D is tentatively TRBD1 or TRBD2 (5 bases each). The CDR3 loop spans 15 amino acids. The V end was cut by 6 bases, the J end by 4 bases, with 21 bases between. Germline loops: CDR1 DFQATT, CDR2 SNEGSKA (reference sequence). The chain's CDR3 is CSAQHRGTSSETQYF. CDR3 coding DNA: TGCAGTGCCCAGCACCGGGGCACCTCTTCAGAGACCCAGTACTTC.

The chain links TRBV18 to TRBJ2-1; D might be TRBD1 or TRBD2, each matching 5 bases. Between the trimmed V and J ends, which lost 6 bases and 10 bases, there was a span of 22 bases. The CDR3 totals 15 residues. CDR1 is KGHSH, CDR2 LQKENI, per germline. The CDR3 sequence: CASSPRDGSSYEQFF. The CDR3 bases are TGTGCCAGCTCCCCCAGGGACGGCTCCTCCTACGAGCAGTTCTTC.

This clonotype was observed a handful of times. V gene TRBV5-1 combines with J gene TRBJ1-1, with 7 bases that match TRBD1. The CDR3 sequence is 15 residues long. Trimming took 4 bases from V and 1 from J; bases not matched to a gene: 7. Germline assignment: CDR1 SGHRS and CDR2 YFSETQ. CDR3 sequence (DNA): TGCGCCAGCAGCCCCGCGGGACAGTCGAACACTGAAGCTTTCTTT. It specifies CASSPAGQSNTEAFF.

J is TRBJ1-2 and V is TRBV20-1; possible D gene TRBD1, 6 bases. The CDR3 is made up of 14 amino acids. The V gene's germline CDR1 is DFQATT and CDR2 SNEGSKA (reference sequence). Trimming stripped 6 bases from V and 4 bases from J, with 18 bases between. The CDR3 DNA is TGCAGTGCACGCGGACAGCTGGGAGGCTATGGCTACACCTTC. Its translation is CSARGQLGGYGYTF.

This clonotype was detected a few times. The chain combines TRBV5-1 with TRBJ2-3; D is ambiguous. Germline V CDR1 and CDR2: SGHRS, YFSETQ. The length of the CDR3 is 12 residues. Trimming pared 7 bases from V and 10 bases from J, leaving 16 bases between. CDR3 DNA: TGCGCCAGCTATATACAGAGATTGCCGCAGTATTTT. Translation: CASYIQRLPQYF.

The V and J genes are TRBV5-4 and TRBJ2-5; D ambiguous. The CDR3 runs 15 residues. V was trimmed by 5 bases and J by 0 bases, leaving 14 bases between them. CDR1 is SGHNT, CDR2 YYREEE, per germline (reference sequence). The CDR3 loop is CASRGWGPDQETQYF. CDR3 in DNA: TGTGCCAGCAGGGGGTGGGGTCCGGACCAAGAGACCCAGTACTTC.

This clonotype was seen only a few times. The chain carries TRBV20-1 and TRBJ2-6, with unresolved D. This CDR3 comprises 14 residues. V dropped 2 bases and J dropped 0 bases, with 5 bases sitting between them. Germline-derived CDR1 and CDR2 are DFQATT and SNEGSKA (reference sequence). The chain's CDR3 is CSARQISGANVLTF. Written as DNA, the CDR3 is TGCAGTGCTAGACAGATCTCTGGGGCCAACGTCCTGACTTTC.

The chain uses TRBV7-8 and TRBJ2-1; 11 nucleotides align to TRBD2. V dropped 1 base and J dropped 8; count of bases not matched to a gene: 16. The germline V gene has CDR1 SGHVS and CDR2 FQNEAQ. The CDR3 runs to 19 residues. The DNA for the CDR3 is TGTGCCAGCAGCTTAGTACTAGCGGGAGCCAAACGGGCAATTGATGAGCAGTTCTTC. This encodes CASSLVLAGAKRAIDEQFF. The whole variable domain, remainder taken from reference TRBV7-8 and TRBJ2-1, is GAGVSQSPRYKVAKRGQDVALRCDPISGHVSLFWYQQALGQGPEFLTYFQNEAQLDKSGLPSDRFFAERPEGSVSTLKIQRTQQEDSAVYLCASSLVLAGAKRAIDEQFFGPGTRLTVL.

This clonotype appeared a few times. The V and J genes are TRBV5-1 and TRBJ2-5; no definite D call. There are 14 residues in the CDR3. Trimming left V 0 bases short and J 3 bases short, with 9 bases between. Per the germline V gene, CDR1 is SGHRS and CDR2 is YFSETQ. The CDR3: CASSLVWHEETQYF. The CDR3, as DNA: TGCGCCAGCAGCTTGGTCTGGCATGAAGAGACCCAGTACTTC.

The CDR3 protein is CASSGLNSYNEQFF. CDR3 in DNA: TGTGCCAGCAGTGGGCTAAATTCCTACAATGAGCAGTTCTTC. This rearrangement joins TRBV14 to TRBJ2-1, with D uncertain. V was pared by 6 bases and J by 1 base, with 10 bases between. Germline-derived CDR1 and CDR2 are SGHDN and FVKESK. The CDR3 is made up of 14 amino acids.

This rearrangement joins TRBV20-1 to TRBJ2-1, with 9 bases that match TRBD2. Trimming took 3 bases from V and 1 from J; bases not matched to a gene: 1. CDR3 length: 14 residues. CDR1 and CDR2 (germline): DFQATT, SNEGSKA (reference sequence). As DNA, the CDR3 is TGCAGTGCTAGGCGGGGGGGGTCCTACAATGAGCAGTTCTTC. Its translation: CSARRGGSYNEQFF.

The chain has TRBV7-9 and TRBJ2-2, with TRBD1 matching over 10 bases. V lost 5 bases and J lost 5; bases outside the gene matches: 5. Germline V gene sequence: CDR1 SEHNR, CDR2 FQNEAQ (reference sequence). This CDR3 region has 15 residues. The CDR3 DNA is TGTGCCAGCAGCCCCCGGGACAGGGGAACCGGGGAGCTGTTTTTT. Its protein is CASSPRDRGTGELFF.

As to this clonotype: A clone one base away is much larger, so this may be a read error. The J gene is TRBJ2-1, the V gene TRBV5-1; TRBD2 matches 12 bases. The end of the DNA is better explained by TRBJ2-7, so the J call may be wrong. Germline V gene lookup returns CDR1 SGHRS and CDR2 YFSETQ. The CDR3 length is 15 residues. The CDR3 DNA is TGCGCCAGCAGCTCGACTAGCGGGAGTTTGAATGAGCAGTACTTC. Its translation: CASSSTSGSLNEQYF.

This clonotype has a count of ten or more. V and J are TRBV10-3 and TRBJ2-3; 10 positions agree with TRBD2. The junction had 9 bases not matched to a gene; V was cut back by 5 bases and J by 4 bases. Germline CDR1 ENHRY, CDR2 SYGVKD. The CDR3 has 16 residues. CDR3 sequence: CAISSNSGTSADTQYF. CDR3 in DNA: TGTGCCATCAGTAGCAACTCGGGGACTAGCGCAGATACGCAGTATTTT.